The 18 T cell receptor beta chains below all came from one sample that was sequenced in a study of shared clonotypes between healthy human individuals. Sequencing was performed with immunoSEQ multiplex PCR; in TCRdb, only in-frame clones are kept and a portion is missing. The sample records around 1.1 million clones, approximately 80% being singletons. The specimen was memory CD4+ T cells from PBMCs. Subset given: CD45RA-negative fraction. The receptor set was obtained from a man younger than 35 in good health. Some clones in this sample may be carry-over from other donors' samples.

The J gene is TRBJ1-1, the V gene TRBV2, with D possibly TRBD1 on 5 matching bases. Germline V gene sequence: CDR1 SNHLY, CDR2 FYNNEI. V was shortened by 7 bases and J by 4 bases, with 19 bases between the two germline ends. This CDR3 comprises 15 residues. DNA for the CDR3: TGTGCCAGCACCCCCCGCAACAGGCTATCCACTGAAGCTTTCTTT. This encodes CASTPRNRLSTEAFF.

In DNA form, the CDR3 reads TGTGCCAGCAGTCCCCCCGGACGAGGCTACACCTTC. Protein: CASSPPGRGYTF. The chain has TRBV6-5 and TRBJ1-2, with D unresolved. Germline V gene data show CDR1 as MNHEY and CDR2 as SVGAGI. V lost 5 bases, J lost 8 bases, and 12 bases lay in between. The CDR3 length is 12 residues.

The chain carries TRBV27 and TRBJ2-3, with D uncertain. Per the germline V gene, CDR1 is MNHEY and CDR2 is SMNVEV (reference sequence). Trimming pared 1 base from V and 2 bases from J, leaving 16 bases between. The CDR3 runs to 17 residues. CDR3 sequence reads: CASSLLSPKSPTDTQYF. CDR3 sequence (DNA): TGTGCCAGCAGTTTATTAAGTCCCAAGAGCCCCACAGATACGCAGTATTTT.

As DNA, the CDR3 is TGTGCCAGCAGTTTACCGACTAGCGGGTACTACGAGCAGTACTTC. This gives the protein CASSLPTSGYYEQYF. This chain links TRBV28 with TRBJ2-7; 10 nucleotides agree with TRBD2. The CDR3 contains 15 residues. Trimming cost V 2 bases and J 3 bases; bases outside gene matches: 4. Germline V gene sequence: CDR1 MDHEN, CDR2 SYDVKM.

A few counts support this clone. The V call is TRBV7-3, the J call TRBJ2-1; 7 nucleotides agree with TRBD1. The CDR3 extends over 15 amino acids. With 4 bases clipped from V and 8 bases from J, the junction kept 11 bases outside the gene matches. Per germline, CDR1 SGHTA and CDR2 FQGTGA. The CDR3 DNA is TGTGCCAGCAGCTCCACTCCGGACAGGAAGGATGAGCAGTTCTTC. Translating gives CASSSTPDRKDEQFF.

The chain joins TRBV6-5 to TRBJ2-3; TRBD1 matches at 8 bases. In germline, CDR1 is MNHEY, CDR2 SVGAGI. CDR3 length: 15 residues. The V and J ends lost 5 bases and 5 bases, in that order; junction bases with no gene match: 9. This CDR3 is CASSRTGRGGDTQYF. Written as DNA, the CDR3 is TGTGCCAGCAGTCGGACAGGGCGTGGTGGAGATACGCAGTATTTT.

This chain links TRBV13 with TRBJ2-3; TRBD2 is a possible D gene (8 bases). Trimming left V 5 bases short and J 14 bases short, with 23 bases between. This CDR3 spans 14 amino acids. Germline loops: CDR1 PRHDT, CDR2 FYEKMQ (reference sequence). CDR3 protein: CASSRDSGLALPYF. The CDR3 coding sequence is TGTGCCAGCAGCCGGGACAGCGGACTAGCTCTGCCGTATTTT. The variable domain in full, completed from reference TRBV13 and TRBJ2-3, reads AAGVIQSPRHLIKEKRETATLKCYPIPRHDTVYWYQQGPGQDPQFLISFYEKMQSDKGSIPDRFSAQQFSDYHSELNMSSLELGDSALYFCASSRDSGLALPYFGPGTRLTVL.

The chain uses TRBV29-1 and TRBJ1-2; D is perhaps TRBD1 (5 bases). V lost 3 bases to trimming and J lost 6 bases, with 14 bases between them. The CDR3 is made up of 13 amino acids. Germline CDR1 reads SQVTM; CDR2 reads ANQGSEA. The DNA of the CDR3 is TGCAGCGTTGACCCCGGGACGACGGATGGCTACACCTTC. Translating gives CSVDPGTTDGYTF.

Note on this clone: Other DNA sequences in the sample encode the same CDR3. The CDR3 protein is CASSLALSGSTDTQYF. DNA for the CDR3: TGCGCCAGCAGCTTGGCACTGAGTGGGAGCACAGATACGCAGTATTTT. The gene calls are TRBV5-1 and TRBJ2-3; no firm D call. This CDR3 is 16 amino acids long. Germline CDR1 SGHRS, CDR2 YFSETQ. V was clipped by 0 bases and J by 0 bases, with 11 bases between them. The whole variable domain, remainder taken from reference TRBV5-1 and TRBJ2-3, is KAGVTQTPRYLIKTRGQQVTLSCSPISGHRSVSWYQQTPGQGLQFLFEYFSETQRNKGNFPGRFSGRQFSNSRSEMNVSTLELGDSALYLCASSLALSGSTDTQYFGPGTRLTVL.

This clone was detected once. The CDR3 loop reads CASSYSGTGVEQYF. In DNA, the CDR3 is TGTGCCAGCAGTTACTCCGGGACAGGGGTTGAGCAGTACTTC. The chain carries TRBV6-5 and TRBJ2-7, with 10 bases lining up with TRBD1. CDR1 and CDR2 from the germline V gene are MNHEY and SVGAGI. The CDR3 extends over 14 amino acids. The V and J ends lost 0 bases and 7 bases, in that order; junction bases with no gene match: 3.

This clone has a handful of counts. The J gene is TRBJ2-7, the V gene TRBV7-9; 7 nucleotides line up with TRBD1. V was clipped by 1 base and J by 6 bases; unmatched bases: 9. The CDR3 loop spans 15 amino acids. Germline V gene lookup returns CDR1 SEHNR and CDR2 FQNEAQ (reference sequence). The CDR3 sequence: CASSLETTGEIEQYF. The DNA of the CDR3 is TGTGCCAGCAGCTTAGAGACCACAGGGGAAATCGAGCAGTACTTC. Full variable domain (outside the CDR3, taken from reference TRBV7-9 and TRBJ2-7): DTGVSQNPRHKITKRGQNVTFRCDPISEHNRLYWYRQTLGQGPEFLTYFQNEAQLEKSRLLSDRFSAERPKGSFSTLEIQRTEQGDSAMYLCASSLETTGEIEQYFGPGTRLTVT.

This clone was seen at least ten times. V gene TRBV13 combines with J gene TRBJ1-3; TRBD1 agrees at 10 bases. The CDR3 consists of 13 residues. Germline V gene sequence: CDR1 PRHDT, CDR2 FYEKMQ (reference sequence). The ends lost 4 bases at V and 8 bases at J; junction bases unmatched: 2. The CDR3 spells CASSWDRGYTIYF. In DNA, the CDR3 is TGTGCCAGCAGCTGGGACAGGGGATACACCATATATTTT.

As to this clone: The identical CDR3 is also encoded by other nucleotide sequences in the sample. The chain carries TRBV27 and TRBJ1-5; D uncertain. CDR1 is MNHEY and CDR2 is SMNVEV in the germline V gene (reference sequence). V lost 2 bases and J 4 bases, leaving 6 bases between the germline ends. CDR3 length: 13 amino acids. The CDR3 sequence: CASSLNGNQPQHF. In DNA, the CDR3 is TGTGCCAGCAGTTTAAACGGAAATCAGCCCCAGCATTTT.

The rearrangement joins TRBV15 to TRBJ2-7; 7 bases match TRBD1. After removal of 0 bases from V and 3 bases from J, the junction contained 8 bases not matched to a gene. The CDR3 is made up of 16 amino acids. Germline values: CDR1 LNHNV, CDR2 YYDKDF (reference sequence). This chain's CDR3 is CATSRDLQQGFYEQYF. The CDR3 bases are TGTGCCACCAGCAGAGATCTGCAACAGGGGTTCTACGAGCAGTACTTC.

CDR3 sequence (DNA): TGTGCCAGCAGTCATAGCATCTCTGGGGCCAACGTCCTGACTTTC. This translates into CASSHSISGANVLTF. The V and J genes are TRBV28 and TRBJ2-6; D not certain. This CDR3 comprises 15 residues. Germline V gene data show CDR1 as MDHEN and CDR2 as SYDVKM. The germline V and J ends were trimmed by 5 bases and 0 bases, with 8 bases remaining between them.

This clone was observed a handful of times. The chain has TRBV11-3 and TRBJ1-1; 8 bases match TRBD1. The CDR3 runs to 15 residues. V dropped 6 bases and J dropped 5; count of bases not matched to a gene: 11. The germline V gene has CDR1 SGHNT and CDR2 YENEEA. The CDR3 loop reads CASSSGQGSDTEAFF. In DNA form, the CDR3 reads TGTGCCAGCAGTTCCGGACAGGGAAGTGATACTGAAGCTTTCTTT.

The sample holds a few counts of this clone. The genes are TRBV6-1 and TRBJ1-3; 7 nucleotides agree with TRBD1. Trimming cost V 4 bases and J 0 bases; bases outside gene matches: 6. The CDR3 is made up of 16 amino acids. Germline V gene lookup returns CDR1 MNHNS and CDR2 SASEGT. This chain's CDR3 is CASSAIGTASGNTIYF. CDR3 DNA: TGTGCCAGCAGTGCTATCGGGACAGCCTCTGGAAACACCATATATTTT.

The chain carries TRBV6-1 and TRBJ2-7; 9 bases align to TRBD2. J was trimmed by 2 bases and V by 2 bases; bases with no gene match: 10. The length of the CDR3 is 17 residues. Germline CDR1 and CDR2: MNHNS and SASEGT. The DNA of the CDR3 is TGTGCCAGCAGTGAAAAGAGGCTAGCGGGATCTCCCTACGAGCAGTACTTC. This encodes CASSEKRLAGSPYEQYF.